This entry lists 21 T cell receptor beta chains sequenced from one sample in a study of cytomegalovirus exposure and HLA in healthy donors. It was with 60 Vbeta and 13 Jbeta primers that the PCR ran. Clones were sequenced by immunoSEQ multiplex PCR, and TCRdb holds only the in-frame ones, with some missing. The sample has about 79,000 clones, around 71% seen once. The specimen was PBMCs. Receptor source: a man between 60 and 70 years old in good health and CMV-seronegative.

This chain joins TRBV28 and TRBJ2-2, with D possibly TRBD1 on 6 matching bases. The germline V gene encodes CDR1 MDHEN and CDR2 SYDVKM. The CDR3 covers 14 residues. V shed 6 bases and J shed 1 base, with 9 bases lying between them. In DNA form, the CDR3 reads TGTGCCAGCAGAACGGGACAGAACACCGGGGAGCTGTTTTTT. Translated: CASRTGQNTGELFF.

This clone was seen only once. The chain employs TRBV20-1 and TRBJ2-7, with D perhaps matching TRBD1 (6 bases). The CDR3 has 10 amino acids. CDR1 is DFQATT, CDR2 SNEGSKA, per germline (reference sequence). Here the CDR3 reads CSSQGYEQYF. The CDR3 region has the DNA TGCAGCAGTCAGGGGTACGAGCAGTACTTC.

This chain uses TRBV27 with TRBJ2-3; tentatively, D is TRBD2 (5 bases). The ends were cut back, 6 bases at V and 5 bases at J, with 12 bases in the middle. Germline V CDR1 and CDR2: MNHEY, SMNVEV (reference sequence). This CDR3 is 13 amino acids long. This CDR3 reads CASSPREGDTQYF. The CDR3 DNA reads TGTGCCAGCAGCCCCCGTGAGGGAGATACGCAGTATTTT.

The genes are TRBV7-9 and TRBJ2-1, with D possibly matching TRBD2 (7 bases). Trimming removed 3 bases at V and 3 bases at J, with 12 bases between. The CDR3 spans 15 residues. Per germline, CDR1 SEHNR and CDR2 FQNEAQ (reference sequence). The CDR3 bases are TGTGCCAGCAGCTTCGGGGAGGGGGTCTACAATGAGCAGTTCTTC. Encoded protein: CASSFGEGVYNEQFF.

This clone was seen more than once but under ten times. The chain employs TRBV4-1 and TRBJ2-3, with 9 bases that match TRBD2. This CDR3 region has 16 residues. Germline CDR1 MGHRA, CDR2 YSYEKL. With 2 bases clipped from V and 1 base from J, the junction kept 4 bases outside the gene matches. The CDR3 spells CASSQRRLAGTDTQYF. The DNA of the CDR3 is TGCGCCAGCAGCCAAAGGCGACTAGCGGGCACAGATACGCAGTATTTT.

This sequence joins TRBV4-1 and TRBJ2-1; 11 bases map to TRBD2. Germline lookup yields CDR1 MGHRA and CDR2 YSYEKL. Losses at the gene ends were 3 bases for V and 4 bases for J; bases not matched to a gene: 5. There are 16 residues in the CDR3. The CDR3 reads CASSHYRTSGYNEQFF. DNA for the CDR3: TGCGCCAGCAGCCATTACCGGACTAGCGGGTACAATGAGCAGTTCTTC.

This sequence joins TRBV28 and TRBJ2-5, with 7 bases lining up with TRBD1. Germline CDR1 MDHEN, CDR2 SYDVKM. This CDR3 spans 14 amino acids. The junction had 5 bases not matched to a gene; V was cut back by 5 bases and J by 2 bases. DNA for the CDR3: TGTGCCAGCAGTCTTGGGACAGTACAAGAGACCCAGTACTTC. Protein product: CASSLGTVQETQYF.

This clone occurred once. The J gene is TRBJ2-7, the V gene TRBV4-3, with TRBD1 matching over 9 bases. CDR1 and CDR2 from the germline V gene are LGHNA and YSLEER. This CDR3 is built from 15 residues. Germline trimming cut 0 bases from V and 6 bases from J; bases unmatched to any gene: 6. The CDR3 coding sequence is TGCGCCAGCAGCCAAGAAAACAGGGGGCGCTTCGAGCAGTACTTC. Translated, it gives CASSQENRGRFEQYF.

The DNA for the CDR3 is TGCGCCAGCAGCTCGGATAGCGGAAGCTACAATGAGCAGTTCTTC. Translating it yields CASSSDSGSYNEQFF. V usage is TRBV5-1 and J usage is TRBJ2-1, with D maybe TRBD2 (6 bases). The CDR3 extends over 15 amino acids. The germline V gene has CDR1 SGHRS and CDR2 YFSETQ. V was clipped by 3 bases and J by 3 bases, with 13 bases between them.

The CDR3: CAGTQGPVADTQYF. The CDR3 DNA follows: TGTGCCGGGACACAGGGTCCGGTGGCAGATACGCAGTATTTT. The chain is built from TRBV5-4 and TRBJ2-3; perhaps TRBD1 as D (6 bases). Germline CDR1 SGHNT, CDR2 YYREEE (reference sequence). The CDR3 loop spans 14 amino acids. The germline V and J ends were trimmed by 10 bases and 4 bases, with 19 bases remaining between them.

V gene TRBV14 combines with J gene TRBJ2-1; 7 bases match TRBD2. The V gene end was trimmed by 4 bases and the J gene end by 0 bases; junction bases not matched to a gene: 6. The CDR3 is made up of 16 amino acids. In germline, CDR1 is SGHDN, CDR2 FVKESK. The DNA for the CDR3 is TGTGCCAGCAGCCTGCAGCGGGGCGGCTCCTACAATGAGCAGTTCTTC. Encoded protein: CASSLQRGGSYNEQFF.

The V gene is TRBV2, the J gene TRBJ2-2; TRBD1 is a possible D gene (6 bases). Germline CDR1 reads SNHLY; CDR2 reads FYNNEI. This CDR3 is 14 amino acids long. Trimming shortened V by 7 bases and J by 3 bases, and 12 bases separated the two germline ends. CDR3 loop: CASILRGDTGELFF. The CDR3 coding sequence is TGTGCCAGCATACTCAGGGGTGACACCGGGGAGCTGTTTTTT.

The chain employs TRBV4-1 and TRBJ1-5; perhaps TRBD1 as D (6 bases). This CDR3 comprises 17 residues. V was clipped by 3 bases and J by 3 bases, with 18 bases between them. Germline V gene lookup returns CDR1 MGHRA and CDR2 YSYEKL. CDR3 bases: TGCGCCAGCAGCCAGGGGCTCGTGCGGGGGCTCAATCAGCCCCAGCATTTT. Residues: CASSQGLVRGLNQPQHF.

The V gene is TRBV14, the J gene TRBJ2-7; unclear D gene. V was shortened by 0 bases and J by 3 bases, with 6 bases between the two germline ends. CDR3 size: 13 residues. The V gene's germline CDR1 is SGHDN and CDR2 FVKESK. This chain's CDR3 is CASSQERNYEQYF. In nucleotides, the CDR3 is TGTGCCAGCAGCCAAGAGCGGAACTACGAGCAGTACTTC.

A few counts support this clone. The J gene is TRBJ1-1, the V gene TRBV7-6, with TRBD1 matching over 7 bases. V trimming: 5 bases; J trimming: 3 bases; junction bases outside the gene matches: 6. CDR1 and CDR2 from the germline V gene are SGHVS and FNYEAQ. The CDR3 totals 14 residues. The CDR3 region has the DNA TGTGCCAGCAGCCCGAGAGGGGGCTACACTGAAGCTTTCTTT. Residues: CASSPRGGYTEAFF.

CDR3 region: CASSVDRDTEAFF. The CDR3 coding sequence is TGTGCCAGCAGTGTGGACAGGGACACTGAAGCTTTCTTT. This chain joins TRBV6-1 and TRBJ1-1; 8 positions agree with TRBD1. Germline V gene sequence: CDR1 MNHNS, CDR2 SASEGT. The length of the CDR3 is 13 residues. With V trimmed by 4 bases and J by 3 bases, 1 base remained unmatched.

The rearrangement uses TRBV30 and TRBJ1-3; perhaps TRBD1 as D (6 bases). V was shortened by 3 bases and J by 7 bases, with 10 bases between the two germline ends. Germline CDR1 and CDR2: GTSNPN and SVGIG (reference sequence). The CDR3 is 12 residues long. DNA of the CDR3: TGTGCCTGGAGCCCACAGGGCAACACCATATATTTT. Its translation: CAWSPQGNTIYF.

The CDR3 nucleotides read TGTGCCTGGAGTGGCCTCTTAGCGGGGGGCAACAATGAGCAGTTCTTC. Translation: CAWSGLLAGGNNEQFF. The chain couples TRBV30 to TRBJ2-1, with 10 positions matching TRBD2. The germline CDR1 and CDR2 sequences are GTSNPN and SVGIG (reference sequence). The CDR3 is 16 residues long. V lost 1 base, J lost 5 bases, and 8 bases stayed unmatched.

The chain has TRBV23-1 and TRBJ2-2; TRBD1 agrees at 9 bases. TRBV23-1 is classed as an ORF, of uncertain function. J gave up 2 bases and V 2 bases, and 3 bases lay outside the gene matches. This CDR3 is built from 16 residues. Here the CDR3 reads CASSQRTGANTGELFF. The CDR3 bases are TGCGCCAGCAGTCAACGGACAGGGGCCAACACCGGGGAGCTGTTTTTT.

The chain links TRBV7-2 to TRBJ2-5; no clear D. V was shortened by 1 base and J by 1 base, with 7 bases between the two germline ends. The germline V gene has CDR1 SGHTA and CDR2 FQGNSA. This CDR3 has 14 amino acids. The CDR3 protein is CASSLGATQETQYF. The CDR3 bases are TGTGCCAGCAGCTTAGGGGCAACCCAAGAGACCCAGTACTTC.

The chain links TRBV7-6 to TRBJ2-3; tentatively, D is TRBD2 (6 bases). Germline CDR1 reads SGHVS; CDR2 reads FNYEAQ. V dropped 4 bases and J dropped 4 bases, with 6 bases sitting between them. The CDR3 has 12 amino acids. In DNA form, the CDR3 reads TGTGCCAGCAGCTGGGGGGCAGATACGCAGTATTTT. Amino acid sequence: CASSWGADTQYF.